This TCR beta chain was recovered during a study of T-cell memory formation after mild COVID-19. Across the study: Largely, the TCR clusters proved donor specific.

Looked up from germline, CDR1 is MNHEY and CDR2 is SMNVEV (reference sequence). V lost 3 bases and J 5 bases, leaving 8 bases between the germline ends. The CDR3 has 13 amino acids. UMIs and sample barcodes were carried by the TCR alpha and TCR beta cDNA libraries that 5'RACE produced using constant-segment primers. Each CDR3 protein gets one entry after TCRdb re-called the 5' RACE reads with MiXCR. Among 300,000 to 400,000 distinct CDR3 sequences, 25% to 30% were seen once, and the ten largest hold roughly 13%. The rearrangement uses TRBV27 and TRBJ2-1; D is undetermined. The origin of this receptor is an adult woman who had mild COVID-19 (a few samples of this study predate the infection). Cell type and time point are not known. Sequencing used PBMCs or a T cell subset sorted from them (not recorded which). This chain's CDR3 is CASSFPGNNEQFF. The CDR3 DNA follows: TGTGCCAGCAGTTTCCCCGGAAACAATGAGCAGTTCTTC.